The TCR beta chain under discussion was sequenced for a study of cytomegalovirus exposure and HLA in healthy donors. Looked up from germline, CDR1 is MGHDK and CDR2 is SYGVNS. Deletions cut 3 bases from V and 3 bases from J, with 15 bases between. The CDR3 spans 16 residues. Points from the study as a whole: The authors confirmed in vitro that a few CMV-associated chains were specific for CMV antigens. Reportedly, diagnosis of cytomegalovirus status by the classifier showed high specificity and sensitivity. 164 TCR beta chains were listed as cytomegalovirus-associated.

Separation from the roughly 680-subject first cohort characterized the 120-subject validation cohort, to which the donors belonged. The method was immunoSEQ multiplex PCR; TCRdb's version includes in-frame clones alone and lacks a portion of them. The repertoire includes 110,000 to 150,000 clones, about 94% of them detected once, and about 1.7% sits in the top ten. A word on this clone: The antigen is undetermined.

This receptor was taken from a man between 18 and 35 years old in good health and CMV-seropositive. The chain recombines TRBV25-1 with TRBJ2-1; D perhaps matches TRBD2 (7 bases). Sequenced: PBMCs. The CDR3 region has the DNA TGTGCCAGCAGTGATGGACGGGGGGCGAGCTACAATGAGCAGTTCTTC. Amino acids: CASSDGRGASYNEQFF.